Below are 4 T cell receptor beta chains sequenced from a single sample in a study of T-cell memory formation after mild COVID-19. TCRdb called the 5' RACE reads again in MiXCR, with one record for every CDR3 protein. The sample records about 430,000 distinct CDR3 sequences, more than 20% being singletons. The sample comprised PBMCs or a T cell subset sorted from them (not recorded which). These receptors were taken from an adult woman who had mild COVID-19 (a few samples of this study predate the infection). Cell type and time point are not known.

This clonotype was seen a handful of times. The V call is TRBV18, the J call TRBJ2-7; unclear D gene. The length of the CDR3 is 17 residues. The V gene lost 2 bases and the J gene lost 0 bases, with 17 bases spanning the gap. CDR1 KGHSH and CDR2 LQKENI come from the germline V gene. As DNA, the CDR3 is TGTGCCAGCTCACCAACCCGGGTCGGGCTAAACTCCTACGAGCAGTACTTC. It codes for CASSPTRVGLNSYEQYF.

This chain links TRBV12-3 or TRBV12-4 with TRBJ1-2; a possible D gene is TRBD1 (6 bases). CDR3 length: 15 residues. The V end was cut by 3 bases, the J end by 5 bases, with 16 bases between. CDR3 nucleotide sequence: TGTGCCAGCAGTTTTCAAGGCAGGGGCTTTTATGGCTACACCTTC. Protein product: CASSFQGRGFYGYTF.

V and J are TRBV21-1 and TRBJ2-4. TRBV21-1 is deemed a pseudogene. The CDR3 extends over 14 amino acids. In nucleotides, the CDR3 is TGTGCCAGCAGCAAAGGGAGCGCAGGAAAAATTCAGTACTTC. Translated, it gives CASSKGSAGKIQYF.

This clonotype was picked up a small number of times. The chain couples TRBV7-2 to TRBJ2-1; a possible D gene is TRBD2 (6 bases). V was shortened by 1 base and J by 0 bases, with 16 bases between the two germline ends. This CDR3 is 18 amino acids long. CDR1 and CDR2 from the germline V gene are SGHTA and FQGNSA. The CDR3, as DNA: TGTGCCAGCAGCTTAGTTGGCGGGGTTGGGAGCTCCTACAATGAGCAGTTCTTC. It translates to CASSLVGGVGSSYNEQFF.